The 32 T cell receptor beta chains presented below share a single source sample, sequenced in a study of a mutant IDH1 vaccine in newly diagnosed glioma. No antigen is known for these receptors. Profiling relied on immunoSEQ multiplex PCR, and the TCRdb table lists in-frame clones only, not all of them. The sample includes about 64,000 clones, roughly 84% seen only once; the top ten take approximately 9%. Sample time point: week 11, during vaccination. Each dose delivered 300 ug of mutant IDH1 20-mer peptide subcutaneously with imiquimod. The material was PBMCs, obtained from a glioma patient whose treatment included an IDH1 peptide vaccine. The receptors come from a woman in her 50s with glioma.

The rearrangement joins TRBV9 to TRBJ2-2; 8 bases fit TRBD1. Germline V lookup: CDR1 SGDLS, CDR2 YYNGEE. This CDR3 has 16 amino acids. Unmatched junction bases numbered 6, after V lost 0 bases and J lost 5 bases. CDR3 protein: CASSVVATGGTGELFF. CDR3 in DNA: TGTGCCAGCAGCGTAGTAGCAACAGGGGGAACCGGGGAGCTGTTTTTT.

CDR3 sequence: CASNSVSLTGGFGTEAFF. The CDR3 DNA reads TGTGCCAGCAACAGTGTCTCTCTGACAGGGGGCTTTGGCACTGAAGCTTTCTTT. The chain is built from TRBV28 and TRBJ1-1, with 10 nucleotides matching TRBD1. Unmatched junction bases numbered 18, after V lost 7 bases and J lost 4 bases. The germline gives CDR1 MDHEN, CDR2 SYDVKM. This CDR3 is 18 amino acids long.

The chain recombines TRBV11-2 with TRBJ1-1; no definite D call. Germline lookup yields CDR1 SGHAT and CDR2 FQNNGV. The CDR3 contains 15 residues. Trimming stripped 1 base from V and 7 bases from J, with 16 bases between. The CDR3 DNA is TGTGCCAGCAGCTTAGCATCTGGAGGAAAGTATGAAGCTTTCTTT. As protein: CASSLASGGKYEAFF.

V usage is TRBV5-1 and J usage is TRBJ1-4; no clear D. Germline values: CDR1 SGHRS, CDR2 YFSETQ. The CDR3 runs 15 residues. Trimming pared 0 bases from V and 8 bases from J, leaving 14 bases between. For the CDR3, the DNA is TGCGCCAGCAGCTTGGGCGCTTCCCTGGGGGAAAAACTGTTTTTT. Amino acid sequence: CASSLGASLGEKLFF.

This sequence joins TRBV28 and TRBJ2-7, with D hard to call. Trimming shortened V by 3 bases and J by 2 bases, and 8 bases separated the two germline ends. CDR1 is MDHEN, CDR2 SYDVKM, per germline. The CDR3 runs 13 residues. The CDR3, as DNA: TGTGCCAGCAGTTTCACGGTAGCCTACGAGCAGTACTTC. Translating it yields CASSFTVAYEQYF.

CDR3 nucleotides: TGTGCCAGCAGTGTGGGACTAGCGGCGTCCTACGAGCAGTACTTC. This gives the protein CASSVGLAASYEQYF. The chain joins TRBV6-6 to TRBJ2-7; 11 bases match TRBD2. Trimming removed 5 bases from V and 1 base from J; junction bases left unmatched: 4. The germline V gene has CDR1 MNHNY and CDR2 SVGAGI (reference sequence). The CDR3 is made up of 15 amino acids.

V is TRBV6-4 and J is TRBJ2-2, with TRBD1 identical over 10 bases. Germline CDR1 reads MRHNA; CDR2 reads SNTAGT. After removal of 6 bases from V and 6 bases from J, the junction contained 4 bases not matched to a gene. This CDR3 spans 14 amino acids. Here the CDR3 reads CASSDRGLAGELFF. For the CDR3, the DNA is TGTGCCAGCAGCGACAGGGGGCTCGCCGGGGAGCTGTTTTTT.

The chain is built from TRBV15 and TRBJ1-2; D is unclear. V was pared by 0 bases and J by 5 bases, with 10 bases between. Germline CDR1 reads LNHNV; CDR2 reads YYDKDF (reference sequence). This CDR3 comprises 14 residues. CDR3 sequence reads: CATSRDLIGYGYTF. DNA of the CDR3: TGTGCCACCAGCAGAGATCTGATAGGGTATGGCTACACCTTC. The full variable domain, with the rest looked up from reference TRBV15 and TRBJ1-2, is DAMVIQNPRYQVTQFGKPVTLSCSQTLNHNVMYWYQQKSSQAPKLLFHYYDKDFNNEADTPDNFQSRRPNTSFCFLDIRSPGLGDTAMYLCATSRDLIGYGYTFGSGTRLTVV.

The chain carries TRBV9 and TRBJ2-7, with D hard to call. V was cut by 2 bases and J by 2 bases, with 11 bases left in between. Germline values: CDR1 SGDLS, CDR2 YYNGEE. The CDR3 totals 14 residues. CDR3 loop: CASSVSAYAYEQYF. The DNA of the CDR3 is TGTGCCAGCAGCGTCTCTGCGTATGCCTACGAGCAGTACTTC.

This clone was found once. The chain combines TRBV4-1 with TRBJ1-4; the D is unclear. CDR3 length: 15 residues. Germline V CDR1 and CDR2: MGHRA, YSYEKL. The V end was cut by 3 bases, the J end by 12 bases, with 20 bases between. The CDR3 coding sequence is TGCGCCAGCAGCCATTTTGGCCCGAGCGTAGACCAACTGTTTTTT. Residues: CASSHFGPSVDQLFF.

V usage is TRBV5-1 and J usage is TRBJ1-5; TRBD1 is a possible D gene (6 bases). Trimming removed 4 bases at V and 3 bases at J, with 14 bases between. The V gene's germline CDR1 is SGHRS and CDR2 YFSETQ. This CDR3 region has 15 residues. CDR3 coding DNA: TGCGCCAGCAGCCTGGACGGACAGCCCAATCAGCCCCAGCATTTT. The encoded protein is CASSLDGQPNQPQHF.

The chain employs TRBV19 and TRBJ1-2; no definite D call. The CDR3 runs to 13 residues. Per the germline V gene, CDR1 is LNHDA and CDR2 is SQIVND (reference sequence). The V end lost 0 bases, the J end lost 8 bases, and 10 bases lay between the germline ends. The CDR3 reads CASSIDRYDGYTF. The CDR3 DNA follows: TGTGCCAGTAGTATAGACAGGTACGACGGCTACACCTTC.

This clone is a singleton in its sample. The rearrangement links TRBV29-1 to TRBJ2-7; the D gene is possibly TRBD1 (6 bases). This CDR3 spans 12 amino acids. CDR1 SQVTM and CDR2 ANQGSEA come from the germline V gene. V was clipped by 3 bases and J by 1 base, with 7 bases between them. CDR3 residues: CSVEGASYEQYF. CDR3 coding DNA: TGCAGCGTTGAGGGGGCGTCCTACGAGCAGTACTTC.

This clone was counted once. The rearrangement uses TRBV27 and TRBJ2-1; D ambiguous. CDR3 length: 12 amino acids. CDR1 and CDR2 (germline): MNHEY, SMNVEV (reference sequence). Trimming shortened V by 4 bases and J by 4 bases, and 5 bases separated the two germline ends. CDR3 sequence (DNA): TGTGCCAGCAGTTCATTTTACAATGAGCAGTTCTTC. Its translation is CASSSFYNEQFF.

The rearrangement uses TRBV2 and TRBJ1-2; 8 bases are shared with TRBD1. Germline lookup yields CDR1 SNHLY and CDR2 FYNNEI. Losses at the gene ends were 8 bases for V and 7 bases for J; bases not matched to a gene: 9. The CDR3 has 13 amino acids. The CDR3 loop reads CASSFLGTGGYTF. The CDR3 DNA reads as TGTGCCAGCTCGTTTTTGGGGACAGGTGGCTACACCTTC.

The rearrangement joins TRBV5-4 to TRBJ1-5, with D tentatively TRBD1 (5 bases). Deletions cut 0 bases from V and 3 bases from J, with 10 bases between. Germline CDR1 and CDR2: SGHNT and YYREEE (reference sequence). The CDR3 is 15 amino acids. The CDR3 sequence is CASSLAGNINQPQHF. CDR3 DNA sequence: TGTGCCAGCAGCTTGGCAGGGAACATCAATCAGCCCCAGCATTTT.

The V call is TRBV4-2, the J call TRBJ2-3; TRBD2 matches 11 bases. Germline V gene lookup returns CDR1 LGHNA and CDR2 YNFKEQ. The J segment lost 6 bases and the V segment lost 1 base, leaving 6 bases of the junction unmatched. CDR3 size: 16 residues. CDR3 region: CASSQVGTSGRDTQYF. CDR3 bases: TGTGCCAGCAGCCAAGTCGGGACTAGCGGAAGGGATACGCAGTATTTT.

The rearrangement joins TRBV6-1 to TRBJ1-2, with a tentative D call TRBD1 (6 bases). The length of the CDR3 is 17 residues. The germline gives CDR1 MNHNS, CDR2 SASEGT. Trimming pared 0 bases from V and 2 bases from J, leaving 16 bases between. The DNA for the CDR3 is TGTGCCAGCAGTGAAGCAGGTTGGGGGGGGACAAACTATGGCTACACCTTC. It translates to CASSEAGWGGTNYGYTF.

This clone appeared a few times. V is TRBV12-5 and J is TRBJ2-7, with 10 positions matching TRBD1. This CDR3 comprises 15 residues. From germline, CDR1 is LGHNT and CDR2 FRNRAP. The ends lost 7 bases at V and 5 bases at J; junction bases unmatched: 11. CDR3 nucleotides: TGTGCTAGTGCCACATCAAGGACAGGGGGAAACGAGCAGTACTTC. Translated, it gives CASATSRTGGNEQYF.

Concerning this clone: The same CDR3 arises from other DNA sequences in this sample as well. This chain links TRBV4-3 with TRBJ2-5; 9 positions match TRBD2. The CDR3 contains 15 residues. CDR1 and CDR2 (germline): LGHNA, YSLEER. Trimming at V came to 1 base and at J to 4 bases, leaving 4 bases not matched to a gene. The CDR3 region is CASSQGGGAGETQYF. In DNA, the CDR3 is TGCGCCAGCAGCCAAGGCGGGGGGGCTGGAGAGACCCAGTACTTC.

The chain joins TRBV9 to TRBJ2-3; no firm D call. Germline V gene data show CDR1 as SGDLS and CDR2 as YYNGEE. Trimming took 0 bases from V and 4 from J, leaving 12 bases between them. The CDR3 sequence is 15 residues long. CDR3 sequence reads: CASSVAQSYSDTQYF. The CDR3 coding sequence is TGTGCCAGCAGCGTAGCTCAATCTTACTCAGATACGCAGTATTTT.

CDR3 sequence reads: CASRGTGRDTEAFF. CDR3 nucleotides: TGCGCCAGCAGAGGTACAGGGAGGGACACTGAAGCTTTCTTT. This chain connects TRBV5-1 to TRBJ1-1, with D possibly TRBD1 on 6 matching bases. The CDR3 contains 14 residues. Trimming pared 5 bases from V and 3 bases from J, leaving 14 bases between. The germline gives CDR1 SGHRS, CDR2 YFSETQ.

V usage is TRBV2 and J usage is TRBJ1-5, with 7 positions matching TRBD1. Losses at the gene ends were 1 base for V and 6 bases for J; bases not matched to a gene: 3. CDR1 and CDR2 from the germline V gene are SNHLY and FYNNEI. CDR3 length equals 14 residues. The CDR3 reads CASSEGRQGQPQHF. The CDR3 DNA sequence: TGTGCCAGCAGTGAAGGCAGACAGGGTCAGCCCCAGCATTTT.

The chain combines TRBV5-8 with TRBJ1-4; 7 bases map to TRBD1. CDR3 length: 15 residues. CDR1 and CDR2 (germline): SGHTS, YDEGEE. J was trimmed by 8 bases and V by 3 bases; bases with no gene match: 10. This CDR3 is CASSSGQRGQEKLFF. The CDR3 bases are TGTGCCAGCAGCTCGGGACAGAGGGGGCAGGAAAAACTGTTTTTT.

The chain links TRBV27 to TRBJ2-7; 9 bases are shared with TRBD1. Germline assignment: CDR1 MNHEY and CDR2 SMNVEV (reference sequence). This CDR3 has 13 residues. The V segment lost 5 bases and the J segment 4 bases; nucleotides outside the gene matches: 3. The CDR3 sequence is CASSEDRGYEQYF. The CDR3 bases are TGTGCCAGCAGTGAGGACAGGGGATACGAGCAGTACTTC.

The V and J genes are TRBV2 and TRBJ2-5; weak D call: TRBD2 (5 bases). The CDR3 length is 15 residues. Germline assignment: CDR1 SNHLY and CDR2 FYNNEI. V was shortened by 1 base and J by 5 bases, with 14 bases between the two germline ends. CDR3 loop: CASSEGYSTGETQYF. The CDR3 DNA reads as TGTGCCAGCAGTGAAGGCTACAGTACGGGGGAGACCCAGTACTTC.

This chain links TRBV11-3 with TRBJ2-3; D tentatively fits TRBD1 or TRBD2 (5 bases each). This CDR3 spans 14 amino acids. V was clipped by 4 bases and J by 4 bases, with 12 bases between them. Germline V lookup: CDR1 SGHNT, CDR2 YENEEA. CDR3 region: CASSSTRGSDTQYF. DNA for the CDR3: TGTGCCAGCAGCTCCACGAGGGGTTCAGATACGCAGTATTTT.

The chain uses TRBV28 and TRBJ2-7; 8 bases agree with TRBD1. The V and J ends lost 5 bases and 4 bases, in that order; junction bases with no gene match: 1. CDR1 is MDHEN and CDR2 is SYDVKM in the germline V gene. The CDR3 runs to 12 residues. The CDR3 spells CASSRQGYEQYF. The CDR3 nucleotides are TGTGCCAGCAGTAGACAGGGGTACGAGCAGTACTTC.

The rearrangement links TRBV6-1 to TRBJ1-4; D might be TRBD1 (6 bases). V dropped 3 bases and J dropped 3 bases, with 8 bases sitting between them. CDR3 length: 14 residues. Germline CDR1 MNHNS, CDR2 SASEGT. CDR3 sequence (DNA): TGTGCCAGCAGTGATTACAGGGCTAATGAAAAACTGTTTTTT. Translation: CASSDYRANEKLFF.

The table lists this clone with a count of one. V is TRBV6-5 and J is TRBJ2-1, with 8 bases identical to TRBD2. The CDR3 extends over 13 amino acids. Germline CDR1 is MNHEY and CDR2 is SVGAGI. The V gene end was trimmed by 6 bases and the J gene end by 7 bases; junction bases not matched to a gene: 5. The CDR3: CASRSGGVNEQFF. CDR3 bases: TGTGCCAGCAGGAGCGGGGGAGTTAATGAGCAGTTCTTC.

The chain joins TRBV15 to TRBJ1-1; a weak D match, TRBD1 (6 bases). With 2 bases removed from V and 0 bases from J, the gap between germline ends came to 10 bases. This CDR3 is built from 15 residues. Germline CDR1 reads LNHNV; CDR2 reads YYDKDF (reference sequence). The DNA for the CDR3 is TGTGCCACCAGCAGATCTCAGGGGATGAACACTGAAGCTTTCTTT. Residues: CATSRSQGMNTEAFF.

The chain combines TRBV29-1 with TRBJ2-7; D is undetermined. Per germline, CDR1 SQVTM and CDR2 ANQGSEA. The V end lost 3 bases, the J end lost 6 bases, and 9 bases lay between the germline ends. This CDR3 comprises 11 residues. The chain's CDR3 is CSVETPLEQYF. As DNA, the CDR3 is TGCAGCGTTGAGACACCGCTCGAGCAGTACTTC.